This TCR beta chain came from a study of T cell repertoires in cytomegalovirus infection. About the research overall: Newly reported HLA-C-restricted and thoroughly characterized HLA-B-restricted CMV epitopes were employed.

In its sample, this clonotype was seen a few times. What it binds is not known. A single record per CDR3 protein comes from TCRdb applying MiXCR to the reads. Of about 890,000 distinct CDR3 sequences listed, about a third are singletons. Germline lookup yields CDR1 MNHNY and CDR2 SVGAGI (reference sequence). V was pared by 5 bases and J by 0 bases, with 11 bases between. The CDR3 extends over 14 amino acids. The sample was cultured CD8+ T cells from PBMCs, taken from culture after CMV antigen stimulation. The V call is TRBV6-6, the J call TRBJ2-7, with D maybe TRBD1 (6 bases). This receptor was obtained from a human donor in good health (CMV status not recorded). Some clones in this sample may be carry-over from other donors' samples. The CDR3 bases are TGTGCCAGCAGTCAGGGGAACCCCTCCTACGAGCAGTACTTC. Its translation: CASSQGNPSYEQYF.